This T cell receptor beta chain was sequenced in a study of shared clonotypes between healthy human individuals. Study-level points and caveats: It was anticipated that sequencing depth would influence how many clonotypes donors shared.

Study processing details: Filtering differed since immunoSEQ provided only junctions, with no quality scores. The method was immunoSEQ multiplex PCR; TCRdb's version includes in-frame clones alone and lacks a portion of them. D and trimming were read from the DNA, whereas the V and J calls and clone size are those reported in that table. The table shows about 490,000 clones, with 79% occurring only once. The CDR3 spans 15 residues. Germline values: CDR1 SEHNR, CDR2 FQNEAQ (reference sequence). Deletions cut 5 bases from V and 1 base from J, with 9 bases between. This clone was counted a few times. The antigen remains unidentified.

This clonotype was obtained from a woman in her 40s in good health. Some clones in this sample may be carry-over from other donors' samples. This chain uses TRBV7-9 with TRBJ2-6; possible D gene TRBD1, 5 bases. Source material: PBMCs. This CDR3 is CASSKQGSGANVLTF. Here the CDR3 DNA reads TGTGCCAGCAGCAAGCAGGGTTCTGGGGCCAACGTCCTGACTTTC. The entire variable domain, with the rest obtained from reference TRBV7-9 and TRBJ2-6, is as follows: DTGVSQNPRHKITKRGQNVTFRCDPISEHNRLYWYRQTLGQGPEFLTYFQNEAQLEKSRLLSDRFSAERPKGSFSTLEIQRTEQGDSAMYLCASSKQGSGANVLTFGAGSRLTVL.